These 21 T cell receptor beta chains share one sample of origin, sequenced in a study of blood T cell repertoires in COVID-19. The table came from immunoSEQ multiplex PCR; TCRdb's copy has only in-frame clones and leaves some out. The sample lists fewer than 150,000 clones; about 83% were seen once. Sequences were obtained from peripheral blood. These receptors came from a human donor in a cohort sampled during active COVID-19.

V and J are TRBV11-2 and TRBJ2-5; D is perhaps TRBD1 (6 bases). The germline gives CDR1 SGHAT, CDR2 FQNNGV. The CDR3 has 14 residues. Trimming took 8 bases from V and 2 from J, leaving 15 bases between them. DNA of the CDR3: TGTGCCAGCTCGACAGGACACTCGCAAGAGACCCAGTACTTC. Translating gives CASSTGHSQETQYF.

J is TRBJ1-6 and V is TRBV19; TRBD1 might be the D (5 bases). The CDR3 has 16 amino acids. The germline V gene encodes CDR1 LNHDA and CDR2 SQIVND (reference sequence). V was cut by 1 base and J by 7 bases, with 14 bases left in between. Here the CDR3 reads CASSIGQQILNSPLHF. For the CDR3, the DNA is TGTGCCAGTAGTATAGGACAGCAGATCCTCAATTCACCCCTCCACTTT.

This clone was observed a few times. The chain combines TRBV6-5 with TRBJ1-2; no firm D call. Germline V gene lookup returns CDR1 MNHEY and CDR2 SVGAGI. V lost 6 bases, J lost 7 bases, and 15 bases lay in between. The CDR3 loop spans 13 amino acids. The chain's CDR3 is CASRIDEGGGYTF. In nucleotides, the CDR3 is TGTGCCAGCAGGATAGATGAGGGAGGTGGCTACACCTTC.

The rearrangement joins TRBV6-5 to TRBJ2-7; 8 bases are a match to TRBD1. This CDR3 contains 13 residues. Unmatched junction bases numbered 4, after V lost 9 bases and J lost 0 bases. Germline V gene lookup returns CDR1 MNHEY and CDR2 SVGAGI. CDR3 sequence reads: CASRTGSSYEQYF. DNA of the CDR3: TGTGCCAGTAGGACAGGGAGCTCCTACGAGCAGTACTTC.

CDR3: CASSQATGINEKLFF. The DNA for the CDR3 is TGCGCCAGCAGCCAGGCGACAGGCATTAATGAAAAACTGTTTTTT. V and J are TRBV4-1 and TRBJ1-4, with a weak D call TRBD1 (6 bases). V lost 3 bases to trimming and J lost 4 bases, with 12 bases between them. The CDR3 consists of 15 residues. Germline assignment: CDR1 MGHRA and CDR2 YSYEKL.

The J gene is TRBJ1-2, the V gene TRBV28; D gene unclear. Trimming took 4 bases from V and 7 from J, leaving 13 bases between them. The CDR3 totals 13 residues. CDR1 and CDR2 (germline): MDHEN, SYDVKM. The CDR3, as DNA: TGTGCCAGCAGTTCTATAGCCATGGGTGGCTACACCTTC. It is translated as CASSSIAMGGYTF.

This clone was counted at least ten times. This chain connects TRBV7-3 to TRBJ2-7; D is unclear. Germline CDR1 SGHTA, CDR2 FQGTGA. This CDR3 contains 13 residues. V was trimmed by 1 base and J by 2 bases, leaving 6 bases between them. The CDR3, as DNA: TGTGCCAGCAGCTTAATCCCCGCCTACGAGCAGTACTTC. It is translated as CASSLIPAYEQYF.

This clone has just a few counts. V is TRBV3-1 (or the pseudogene TRBV3-2) and J is TRBJ2-7; TRBD1 matches 8 bases. CDR3 size: 15 residues. Germline assignment: CDR1 LGHDT and CDR2 YNNKEL (reference sequence). The trim removed 4 bases at V and 4 bases at J, leaving 9 bases unmatched. DNA of the CDR3: TGTGCCAGCAGCCCCCTCGGGACAGGTATTTACGAGCAGTACTTC. Its protein is CASSPLGTGIYEQYF.

The chain is built from TRBV3-1 (or the pseudogene TRBV3-2) and TRBJ2-5, with 13 nucleotides matching TRBD2. Trimming at V came to 5 bases and at J to 4 bases, leaving 7 bases not matched to a gene. The CDR3 sequence is 16 residues long. CDR1 LGHDT and CDR2 YNNKEL come from the germline V gene (reference sequence). The CDR3 reads CASSSTSGGASETQYF. The CDR3 nucleotides read TGTGCCAGCAGCTCCACTAGCGGGGGGGCCTCAGAGACCCAGTACTTC.

The chain combines TRBV27 with TRBJ2-5, with D maybe TRBD2 (5 bases). Germline CDR1 reads MNHEY; CDR2 reads SMNVEV (reference sequence). V was trimmed by 3 bases and J by 5 bases, leaving 7 bases between them. The CDR3 loop spans 12 amino acids. The CDR3 is CASSFPGETQYF. CDR3 DNA sequence: TGTGCCAGCAGTTTTCCGGGGGAGACCCAGTACTTC.

The chain uses TRBV5-4 and TRBJ2-2; 7 positions agree with TRBD2. CDR3 size: 17 residues. CDR1 is SGHNT and CDR2 is YYREEE in the germline V gene (reference sequence). The V gene end was trimmed by 4 bases and the J gene end by 3 bases; junction bases not matched to a gene: 12. CDR3 loop: CASSPGAGPHDTGELFF. As DNA, the CDR3 is TGTGCCAGCAGCCCGGGAGCGGGGCCGCATGACACCGGGGAGCTGTTTTTT.

This clone was seen once. The chain uses TRBV3-1 (or the pseudogene TRBV3-2) and TRBJ2-1, with 11 bases fitting TRBD2. J was trimmed by 6 bases and V by 6 bases; bases with no gene match: 10. The CDR3 has 16 residues. Germline values: CDR1 LGHDT, CDR2 YNNKEL (reference sequence). For the CDR3, the DNA is TGTGCCAGCAGGGCCCCACTGGGACTAGCGGCCAATGAGCAGTTCTTC. The encoded protein is CASRAPLGLAANEQFF.

This sequence joins TRBV6-6 and TRBJ1-5; a weak D match, TRBD1 (5 bases). Per germline, CDR1 MNHNY and CDR2 SVGAGI (reference sequence). CDR3 length: 16 amino acids. V lost 6 bases and J 0 bases, leaving 15 bases between the germline ends. In DNA form, the CDR3 reads TGTGCCAGCAGGAACGGGGGTTTTGATAGCAATCAGCCCCAGCATTTT. It specifies CASRNGGFDSNQPQHF.

The chain has TRBV11-2 and TRBJ1-3; TRBD1 is a possible D gene (5 bases). CDR3 length: 14 amino acids. The germline V and J ends were trimmed by 5 bases and 3 bases, with 11 bases remaining between them. CDR1 is SGHAT and CDR2 is FQNNGV in the germline V gene. The CDR3 DNA reads TGTGCCAGCAGCAACCGCAGGGATGGAAACACCATATATTTT. It is translated as CASSNRRDGNTIYF.

The rearrangement links TRBV28 to TRBJ1-2; 9 nucleotides agree with TRBD1. Losses at the gene ends were 8 bases for V and 4 bases for J; bases not matched to a gene: 8. Germline V gives CDR1 MDHEN, CDR2 SYDVKM. The CDR3 sequence is 14 residues long. CDR3 residues: CASRGTGLFYGYTF. The CDR3 DNA follows: TGTGCCAGCCGGGGGACAGGGTTGTTCTATGGCTACACCTTC.

The chain has TRBV5-1 and TRBJ1-6; a possible D gene is TRBD1 (6 bases). The CDR3 covers 15 residues. V was clipped by 0 bases and J by 7 bases, with 11 bases between them. In germline, CDR1 is SGHRS, CDR2 YFSETQ. CDR3 sequence reads: CASSLEGVTNSPLHF. The CDR3 DNA reads as TGCGCCAGCAGCTTGGAGGGGGTGACGAATTCACCCCTCCACTTT.

The V gene is TRBV15, the J gene TRBJ2-7, with D hard to call. Trimming stripped 0 bases from V and 6 bases from J, with 9 bases between. This CDR3 contains 13 residues. Looked up from germline, CDR1 is LNHNV and CDR2 is YYDKDF (reference sequence). The CDR3 reads CATSRDRALEQYF. The DNA for the CDR3 is TGTGCCACCAGCAGAGACCGCGCCCTCGAGCAGTACTTC.

This sequence joins TRBV6-5 and TRBJ1-3; D call uncertain. Trimming removed 10 bases at V and 0 bases at J, with 16 bases between. Germline-derived CDR1 and CDR2 are MNHEY and SVGAGI. The CDR3 length is 15 residues. DNA for the CDR3: TGTGCCACCTGTCACACACCAAGCTCTGGAAACACCATATATTTT. This gives the protein CATCHTPSSGNTIYF.

As for this clone: The same CDR3 is also encoded by other DNA sequences in this sample. The V call is TRBV20-1, the J call TRBJ1-1, with D hard to call. Trimming shortened V by 5 bases and J by 10 bases, and 14 bases separated the two germline ends. The CDR3 has 11 amino acids. Germline lookup yields CDR1 DFQATT and CDR2 SNEGSKA (reference sequence). CDR3 sequence: CSAPIREGAFF. The CDR3 bases are TGCAGTGCTCCGATAAGAGAGGGAGCTTTCTTT.

The chain uses TRBV27 and TRBJ2-7, with TRBD2 matching over 7 bases. The J segment lost 2 bases and the V segment lost 5 bases, leaving 6 bases of the junction unmatched. This CDR3 contains 14 residues. The germline gives CDR1 MNHEY, CDR2 SMNVEV (reference sequence). This CDR3 is CASSAAAGTYEQYF. The CDR3 nucleotides read TGTGCCAGCAGTGCGGCAGCGGGAACCTACGAGCAGTACTTC.

The rearrangement uses TRBV30 and TRBJ2-4; TRBD1 matches 9 bases. This CDR3 spans 14 amino acids. Germline CDR1 is GTSNPN and CDR2 is SVGIG (reference sequence). Germline trimming cut 2 bases from V and 7 bases from J; bases unmatched to any gene: 6. The CDR3 DNA sequence: TGTGCCTGGAGTTGGGGACAGGGAGGTAACATTCAGTACTTC. Protein product: CAWSWGQGGNIQYF.